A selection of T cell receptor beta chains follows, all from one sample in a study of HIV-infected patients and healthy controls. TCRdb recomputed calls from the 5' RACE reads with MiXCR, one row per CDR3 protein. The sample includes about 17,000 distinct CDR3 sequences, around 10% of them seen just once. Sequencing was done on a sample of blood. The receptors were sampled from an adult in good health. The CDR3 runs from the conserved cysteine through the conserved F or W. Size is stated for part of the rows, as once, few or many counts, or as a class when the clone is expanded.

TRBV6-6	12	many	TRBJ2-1	CASSYSSGARFF
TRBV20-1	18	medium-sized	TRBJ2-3	CSARWASGRFLTTDTQYF
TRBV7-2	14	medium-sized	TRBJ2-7	CASRPDRDSYEQYF
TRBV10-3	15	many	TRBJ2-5	CAISESTGGTETQYF
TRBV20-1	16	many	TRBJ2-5	CSARDPVAGEWETQYF
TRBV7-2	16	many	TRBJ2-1	CASSLDRTLGSREQFF
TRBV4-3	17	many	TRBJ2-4	CASSQDTREGFGNIQYF
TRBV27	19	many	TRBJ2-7	CASSPRGSGVSLYPYEQYF
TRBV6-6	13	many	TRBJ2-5	CASSRDREETQYF
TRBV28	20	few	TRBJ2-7	CASIPGHGGTSGPLTYEQYF
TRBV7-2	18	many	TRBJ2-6	CASSSPGDWGSGANVLTF
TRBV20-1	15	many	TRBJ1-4	CSAPSRGATNEKLFF
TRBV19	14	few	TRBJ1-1	CASTRRDLNTEAFF
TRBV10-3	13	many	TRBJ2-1	CAISGGRADEQFF
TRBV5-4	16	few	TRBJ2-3	CASSTGPTSGTDTQYF
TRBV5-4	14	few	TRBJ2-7	CASSFAPLGNEQYF
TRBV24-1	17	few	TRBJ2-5	CATSDLILAGAGETQYF
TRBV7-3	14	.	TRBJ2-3	CASSPYLSTDTQYF
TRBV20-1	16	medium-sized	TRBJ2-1	CSARVRLASRYNEQFF
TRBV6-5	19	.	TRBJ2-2	CASLPGGTSGPPGTGELFF
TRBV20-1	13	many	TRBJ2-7	CSARVTGEYEQYF
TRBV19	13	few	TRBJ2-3	CASRIPLADTQYF
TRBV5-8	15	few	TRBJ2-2	CASSFADSLTGELFF
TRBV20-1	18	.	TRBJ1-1	CSAQRGSGRGRFDTEAFF
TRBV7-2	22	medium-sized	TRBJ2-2	CASRARGQTSGRGLDSTGELFF
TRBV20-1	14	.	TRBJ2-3	CSAASGLGTDTQYF
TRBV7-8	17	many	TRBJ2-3	CASSLGLWQEGTDTQYF
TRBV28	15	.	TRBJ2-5	CASSLRLASQETQYF
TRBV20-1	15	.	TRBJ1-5	CSASVGGYSNQPQHF
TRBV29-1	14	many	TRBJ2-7	CSVVGRNSSYEQYF
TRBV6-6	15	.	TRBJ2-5	CASSYPGGPQETQYF
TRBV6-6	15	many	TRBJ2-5	CASSYPAGGGETQYF
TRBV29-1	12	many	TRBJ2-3	CSAGTDTDTQYF
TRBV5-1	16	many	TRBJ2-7	CASSLDVAASSYEQYF
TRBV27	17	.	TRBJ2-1	CASSSLPGDVPSGEQFF
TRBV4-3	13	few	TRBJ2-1	CASSQEPPNEQFF
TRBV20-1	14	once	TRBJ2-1	CSASGRARGNEQFF
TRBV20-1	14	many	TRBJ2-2	CSAPLAGGIGELFF
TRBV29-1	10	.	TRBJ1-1	CSVRDTEAFF
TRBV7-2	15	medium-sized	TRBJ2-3	CASSGTARDTDTQYF
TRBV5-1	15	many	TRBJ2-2	CASSSRTGDTGELFF
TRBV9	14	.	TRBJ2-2	CASSVEGATGELFF
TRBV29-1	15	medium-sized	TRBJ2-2	CSVEGRGTGTGELFF
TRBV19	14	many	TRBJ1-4	CASSTSRDSEKLFF
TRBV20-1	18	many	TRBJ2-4	CSARDPNPSGASKNIQYF
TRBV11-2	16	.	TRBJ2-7	CASSRTNPGQGNEQYF
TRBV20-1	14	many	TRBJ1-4	CSTRTGATNEKLFF
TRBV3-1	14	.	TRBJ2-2	CASSQNRHTGELFF
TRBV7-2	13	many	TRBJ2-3	CASSFRGTDTQYF
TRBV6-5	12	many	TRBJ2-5	CASRGDSETQYF
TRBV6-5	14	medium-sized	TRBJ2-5	CASSPTRDSETQYF